Listed below are T cell receptor beta chains from one sample, sequenced in a study of CXCR3-negative and CXCR3-positive naive CD8 T cells. TCRdb re-called the 5' RACE reads, yielding one record per CDR3 amino acid sequence without DNA. The ten top clones account for under 15%, within a sample of around 47,000 distinct CDR3 sequences. Sequencing was performed on memory CD8+ T cells from blood. These receptors all come from a human donor in good health. Some clones in this sample may be carry-over from other donors' samples. Each CDR3 is given with its conserved first and last residue.

V	J	CDR3
TRBV6-4	TRBJ2-2	CASSVAGSTGELFF
TRBV5-1	TRBJ1-1	CASSRTGGIGEAFF
TRBV6-4	TRBJ2-2	CASSDSGGANTGELFF
TRBV2	TRBJ2-7	CASSERGSVYEQYF
TRBV29-1	TRBJ2-3	CSVEGWTDTQYF
TRBV14	TRBJ2-7	CASSWGPSGEQYF
TRBV28	TRBJ2-7	CASGGVGAYEQYF
TRBV14	TRBJ1-1	CASSQADEWDTEAFF
TRBV7-9	TRBJ2-3	CASSLGGETTQYF
TRBV6-8	TRBJ1-5	CASIKGQGCQPQHF
TRBV21-1	TRBJ2-7	CASSKLDRDFYEQYF
TRBV28	TRBJ2-1	CASTVTGELTNNEQFF
TRBV28	TRBJ2-5	CASSTPRDRARETQYF
TRBV6-6	TRBJ1-5	CASSSTIQRDRPLVLFYRQPQHF
TRBV20-1	TRBJ2-1	CSAFPPGDYNEQFF
TRBV28	TRBJ1-5	CASSLVGTGINQPQHF
TRBV7-6	TRBJ2-7	CASSLRLAGAYEQYF
TRBV13	TRBJ2-5	CASSLGGEGEETQYF
TRBV7-9	TRBJ1-5	CASSLWTGRHGPGQPQHF
TRBV7-2	TRBJ2-1	CASSFVRIDEQFF
TRBV3-1	TRBJ2-6	CASSNPGGANVLTF
TRBV4-3	TRBJ2-3	CASSQDAQEVSTDTQYF
TRBV27	TRBJ1-2	CASSPHQRSYGYTF
TRBV27	TRBJ1-1	CASSQDTTVSEAFF
TRBV14	TRBJ2-7	CASSQHRTYEQYF
TRBV7-2	TRBJ2-3	CASSALGAGEGTQYF
TRBV7-9	TRBJ1-5	CASSPSGGRRRHQPQHF
TRBV29-1	TRBJ2-7	CSVDSGSYEQYF
TRBV10-3	TRBJ1-1	CAISETTGATEAFF
TRBV29-1	TRBJ1-5	CSVGTGGQPQHF
TRBV25-1	TRBJ2-7	CASLDFPRQGLEQYF
TRBV28	TRBJ2-7	CASSFFGDYEQYF
TRBV6-5	TRBJ1-1	CASSFEGAEAFF
TRBV15	TRBJ2-4	CATGGQGANIQYF
TRBV27	TRBJ1-1	CASSFQQARTWTEAFF
TRBV28	TRBJ2-3	CASSPGLATDTQYF
TRBV7-8	TRBJ2-6	CASSPTGTSPLSGANVLTF
TRBV4-2	TRBJ1-1	CASTVTENTEAFF
TRBV4-2	TRBJ2-7	CASSQESGAPSSYEQYF
TRBV7-9	TRBJ1-1	CASKEGGGLAFF
TRBV20-1	TRBJ1-1	CSAPPGSSNTEAFF
TRBV13	TRBJ2-1	CASSPWTSGSYNEQFF
TRBV29-1	TRBJ2-1	CSVDRTSAGNEQFF
TRBV14	TRBJ2-7	CASSQGDRGRTIGYEQYF
TRBV20-1	TRBJ2-7	CSAPDIKALYEQYF
TRBV7-9	TRBJ1-2	CASTVYRGIGYTF
TRBV12-3/TRBV12-4	TRBJ2-1	CASSLYEGVHEQFF
TRBV21-1	TRBJ1-1	CASSKEVPGVSRNTEAFF
TRBV14	TRBJ2-2	CASSQEWNTGELFF
TRBV7-9	TRBJ1-1	CASSSTSLNTEAFF
TRBV5-5	TRBJ1-6	CASSYTGPLNSPLHF
TRBV20-1	TRBJ2-7	CSAREREYEQYF
TRBV30	TRBJ1-5	CAWSTDSNQPQHF
TRBV15	TRBJ1-4	CATSRGSTDKLFF